The following is a T cell receptor (beta chain) sequence with its context. This CDR3 region has 13 residues. Germline loops: CDR1 SEHNR, CDR2 FQNEAQ (reference sequence). V shed 5 bases and J shed 0 bases, with 7 bases lying between them. This specimen belongs to a study of blood T cell repertoires in COVID-19. Study at large: The samples span acute and convalescent COVID-19 from the United States, Italy and Spain. Sample material is recorded as cDNA or gDNA derived from T cells, B-cell-depleted T cells, or PBMCs.

In the source study's methods: Researchers report that nucleated cell counts were estimated from reference gene primer amplification. Using immunoSEQ multiplex PCR, the repertoire was profiled, and TCRdb retains in-frame clones only, with some absent. That table supplies the V and J calls and clone size; D and trimming were determined from the DNA. In the table there are roughly 250,000 clones, about 90% of which are singletons. The J gene is TRBJ1-2, the V gene TRBV7-9; D is undetermined. The TCR comes from a woman in her thirties or forties with acute or convalescent COVID-19. The sequencing sample was made of peripheral blood. The chain's CDR3 is CASSLLPNYGYTF. For the CDR3, the DNA is TGTGCCAGCAGCCTACTTCCTAACTATGGCTACACCTTC.